This T cell receptor beta chain originates from a study of T cells after yellow fever vaccination. Study-wide findings and caveats: Abundant clonotypes from the bulk population could have been carried over as contaminants into FACS-sorted repertoires. At 95% to 98% for CD4 and about 88% for CD8, most primary-vaccination clones showed up again after the booster.

Between the trimmed V and J ends, which lost 4 bases and 5 bases, there was a span of 16 bases. In germline, CDR1 is DFQATT, CDR2 SNEGSKA (reference sequence). This CDR3 has 14 amino acids. Synthesis of TCR cDNA relied on 5'RACE template switching, which attached a universal primer site and UMIs. TCRdb redid the calling of the 5' RACE reads with MiXCR, one entry per CDR3 protein. The sample contains more than 300,000 distinct CDR3 sequences, roughly a tenth of which appear only once. This clonotype was seen ten or more times. What it binds is not known. This sequence originates from a young man who received the YFV17D yellow fever vaccine. The input for sequencing was CD4+ T cells sorted from PBMCs, taken 45 days after the yellow fever booster vaccination. V and J are TRBV20-1 and TRBJ2-3; possibly TRBD1 or TRBD2 for D (5 bases each). The CDR3 sequence: CSATRGRPGDTQYF. CDR3 nucleotides: TGCAGTGCTACCCGGGGACGCCCCGGAGATACGCAGTATTTT.